Given below is one T cell receptor beta chain in context. Its antigen is still unknown. These data belong to a study of siplizumab effects on memory and regulatory T cells. The study's findings and limits: The mean Treg-derived percentage of mappable alloreactive CD4+ clones was roughly 69% with siplizumab compared with approximately 28% in controls.

The CDR3 contains 12 residues. The germline V gene encodes CDR1 GTSNPN and CDR2 SVGIG (reference sequence). Trimming took off 2 bases at V and 5 bases at J, with 9 bases between the two ends. It was approximately 99,000 TCR templates that were assayed per sample. Clones were read by immunoSEQ multiplex PCR, and TCRdb kept only the in-frame ones, dropping some. This sample has under 95,000 clones, with 94% found just once. The rearrangement joins TRBV30 to TRBJ1-2; maybe TRBD1 (5 bases). The sequenced sample consisted of non-Treg CD4+ T cells sorted from blood. The origin of this receptor is a human donor in good health. The CDR3 is CAWSLDIYGYTF. DNA for the CDR3: TGTGCCTGGAGTTTGGACATATATGGCTACACCTTC.